Sequencing of this TCR beta chain was carried out in a study of blood T cell repertoires in COVID-19. Original handling: Estimation of nucleated cell counts relied on the amplification of reference gene primers. Using immunoSEQ multiplex PCR, the repertoire was profiled, and TCRdb retains in-frame clones only, with some absent. D and trimming come from the DNA, and the V and J calls and clone size come from that table. Of hundreds of thousands of clones in the sample, roughly 91% are singletons; the top ten hold roughly 8%. Patients at the Seattle site were enrolled during active infection and followed longitudinally. CDR1 is GTSNPN, CDR2 SVGIG, per germline (reference sequence). V shed 1 base and J shed 7 bases, with 5 bases lying between them. The CDR3 is 11 amino acids.

The chain couples TRBV30 to TRBJ1-3; D remains ambiguous. This TCR was recovered from a woman in her forties or fifties with COVID-19, enrolled during active disease. Material for sequencing was peripheral blood. This CDR3 reads CAWSERNTIYF. CDR3 in DNA: TGTGCCTGGAGTGAGAGGAACACCATATATTTT.